The 10 T cell receptor beta chains in this list originate from one sample, sequenced in a study of beta chain features in type 1 diabetes (dated by TCRdb to the late 2010s). The receptor library was made with the immunoSEQ multiplex PCR assay. All of the isolated RNA was reverse transcribed with the High Capacity cDNA Reverse Transcription Kit, so expressed TCRB transcripts were sequenced. This is the immuneACCESS table as TCRdb keeps it, with only in-frame sequences that have V and J called. A part of the clones is gone; compared with another copy, unresolved V genes explain less than half, and the rest is unexplained. Here the sample has over 500,000 clones; 15% to 19% occur a single time. The top ten hold about 0.087% of the sample. Sequencing was done on a sample of naive CD4+ T cells from blood. The cell subset or site label on this specimen signifies: true naive CD4+ T cells. The receptors come from a man younger than 35 in good health.

This chain joins TRBV5-8 and TRBJ2-5; a possible D gene is TRBD1 (6 bases). V shed 1 base and J shed 3 bases, with 10 bases lying between them. Germline assignment: CDR1 SGHTS and CDR2 YDEGEE. The CDR3 runs to 14 residues. CDR3 DNA: TGTGCCAGCAGCTTGTCAGGGGTGGAAGAGACCCAGTACTTC. Amino acids: CASSLSGVEETQYF.

This clone has more than one count but fewer than ten. The sample contains more than one DNA sequence encoding this CDR3. DNA of the CDR3: TGTGCCATCAGTGAGCGTCAAGAGACCCAGTACTTC. This gives the protein CAISERQETQYF. The V and J genes are TRBV10-3 and TRBJ2-5; D is uncertain. The CDR3 is 12 residues long. CDR1 is ENHRY, CDR2 SYGVKD, per germline. The ends were cut back, 2 bases at V and 2 bases at J, with 3 bases in the middle.

V usage is TRBV11-2 and J usage is TRBJ2-7; 7 positions match TRBD1. With 1 base clipped from V and 1 base from J, the junction kept 4 bases outside the gene matches. The CDR3 loop spans 15 amino acids. Germline V gene data show CDR1 as SGHAT and CDR2 as FQNNGV. The chain's CDR3 is CASSLAGQRSYEQYF. In DNA, the CDR3 is TGTGCCAGCAGCTTAGCGGGACAGCGTTCCTACGAGCAGTACTTC.

This clone was detected only a few times. The CDR3 sequence is CASSLGLAGYEQFF. Written as DNA, the CDR3 is TGTGCCAGCAGCTTAGGGCTAGCGGGATATGAGCAGTTCTTC. This sequence joins TRBV7-6 and TRBJ2-1; 9 nucleotides align to TRBD2. In germline, CDR1 is SGHVS, CDR2 FNYEAQ. The V segment lost 1 base and the J segment 8 bases; nucleotides outside the gene matches: 3. This CDR3 comprises 14 residues.

The chain employs TRBV19 and TRBJ1-2; possible D gene TRBD1, 5 bases. V lost 6 bases and J 3 bases, leaving 14 bases between the germline ends. The CDR3 has 14 residues. CDR1 and CDR2 from the germline V gene are LNHDA and SQIVND (reference sequence). The CDR3 coding sequence is TGTGCCAGTAGCCCAAGGGGCTCGGACTATGGCTACACCTTC. Protein sequence: CASSPRGSDYGYTF.

This chain links TRBV7-6 with TRBJ2-2; D might be TRBD1 (6 bases). The CDR3 length is 18 residues. Trimming took off 5 bases at V and 2 bases at J, with 21 bases between the two ends. Germline V gene sequence: CDR1 SGHVS, CDR2 FNYEAQ. The CDR3: CASSPRMVRDTNTGELFF. The CDR3, as DNA: TGTGCCAGCAGCCCCCGCATGGTCCGGGACACAAACACCGGGGAGCTGTTTTTT.

This clone occurred a few times. V usage is TRBV9 and J usage is TRBJ1-2; D not resolved. The CDR3 spans 14 residues. Germline values: CDR1 SGDLS, CDR2 YYNGEE. V lost 4 bases and J 2 bases, leaving 12 bases between the germline ends. In DNA, the CDR3 is TGTGCCAGCAGCCCTTGGACGGACAACTATGGCTACACCTTC. Encoded protein: CASSPWTDNYGYTF. The full variable domain, completed using reference TRBV9 and TRBJ1-2, is DSGVTQTPKHLITATGQRVTLRCSPRSGDLSVYWYQQSLDQGLQFLIQYYNGEERAKGNILERFSAQQFPDLHSELNLSSLELGDSALYFCASSPWTDNYGYTFGSGTRLTVV.

This clone was seen more than once but under ten times. This chain connects TRBV6-8 to TRBJ1-2; TRBD1 agrees at 10 bases. J was trimmed by 0 bases and V by 6 bases; bases with no gene match: 7. CDR3 length: 16 amino acids. The V gene's germline CDR1 is MNHGY and CDR2 SAAAGT. The CDR3 nucleotides are TGTGCCAGCAGCCGGGACAGGGGACACGCTAACTATGGCTACACCTTC. As protein: CASSRDRGHANYGYTF.

V is TRBV7-2 and J is TRBJ2-3, with 7 bases fitting TRBD1. The CDR3 extends over 14 amino acids. Germline values: CDR1 SGHTA, CDR2 FQGNSA. V shed 5 bases, J shed 0 bases, and the junction held 2 bases outside the gene matches. CDR3 coding DNA: TGTGCCAGCAGCGACAGGGTTAGCACAGATACGCAGTATTTT. Translated: CASSDRVSTDTQYF.

V and J are TRBV5-1 and TRBJ2-4, with a tentative D call TRBD1 (6 bases). Germline CDR1 and CDR2: SGHRS and YFSETQ. The CDR3 runs to 14 residues. Trimming shortened V by 2 bases and J by 6 bases, and 12 bases separated the two germline ends. The CDR3 DNA reads as TGCGCCAGCAGCTTTCCGGGACACGGAAACATTCAGTACTTC. The encoded protein is CASSFPGHGNIQYF. Looking up the rest from reference TRBV5-1 and TRBJ2-4 gives the full variable domain: KAGVTQTPRYLIKTRGQQVTLSCSPISGHRSVSWYQQTPGQGLQFLFEYFSETQRNKGNFPGRFSGRQFSNSRSEMNVSTLELGDSALYLCASSFPGHGNIQYFGAGTRLSVL.